This TCR beta chain stems from a study of T cells after yellow fever vaccination. General observations from the study: A faster peak, day 5 versus 15, was reached by the weaker secondary response. In FACS-sorted repertoires, abundant clonotypes from the bulk population could appear as contaminants.

Germline V gene lookup returns CDR1 DFQATT and CDR2 SNEGSKA (reference sequence). The CDR3 is made up of 13 amino acids. V dropped 4 bases and J dropped 0 bases, with 10 bases sitting between them. Via MiXCR, TCRdb re-called the 5' RACE reads, giving one row per CDR3 protein. The sample contains some 63,000 distinct CDR3 sequences, around 7.4% of which appear only once. The count of this clonotype is one. Its antigen is unknown. The rearrangement links TRBV20-1 to TRBJ2-7; weak D call: TRBD2 (6 bases). Source: CD8+ T cells sorted from PBMCs, taken 15 days after the yellow fever booster vaccination. This sequence was found in a man under 40 who received the YFV17D yellow fever vaccine. CDR3 protein: CSAKLANSYEQYF. As DNA, the CDR3 is TGCAGTGCTAAGCTAGCGAACTCCTACGAGCAGTACTTC.